Listed below are T cell receptor beta chains from one sample, sequenced in a study of control samples from healthy donors and cancer patients. This table comes from immunoSEQ multiplex PCR, and its TCRdb copy is limited to in-frame clones, with some not included. Of about 130,000 clones in the sample, roughly 90% are singletons; the top ten hold about 3.4%. Sequencing was done on a sample of blood. Receptor source: a man in his fifties or sixties in good health. CDR3s include the opening cysteine and the closing phenylalanine or tryptophan. The D gene is left open where the match is weak. Only some rows state a clone size, as once, few, many or a class for expanded clones.

V: TRBV3-1/TRBV3-2; J: TRBJ2-3; size: -; D: TRBD2; CDR3: CASSQVGLAGSTDTQYF; DNA: TGTGCCAGCAGCCAAGTCGGGCTAGCGGGTAGCACAGATACGCAGTATTTT
V: TRBV19; J: TRBJ2-2; size: -; D: -; CDR3: CASSNRPANTGELFF; DNA: TGTGCCAGTAGTAACCGCCCAGCGAACACCGGGGAGCTGTTTTTT
V: TRBV30; J: TRBJ1-5; size: -; D: -; CDR3: CAWSVTVSNQPQHF; DNA: TGTGCCTGGAGTGTTACAGTTAGCAATCAGCCCCAGCATTTT
V: TRBV28; J: TRBJ2-2; size: -; D: -; CDR3: CASSLTTTNTGELFF; DNA: TGTGCCAGCAGTTTAACGACAACGAACACCGGGGAGCTGTTTTTT
V: TRBV5-1; J: TRBJ1-1; size: -; D: -; CDR3: CASSLVSGVNTEAFF; DNA: TGCGCCAGCAGCTTGGTCTCAGGGGTGAACACTGAAGCTTTCTTT
V: TRBV6-1; J: TRBJ1-4; size: few; D: -; CDR3: CASSDPAGTGEKLFF; DNA: TGTGCCAGCAGTGATCCGGCAGGGACGGGTGAAAAACTGTTTTTT
V: TRBV11-2; J: TRBJ2-7; size: -; D: -; CDR3: CASSRGVDVYEQYF; DNA: TGTGCCAGCAGTCGGGGTGTGGATGTCTACGAGCAGTACTTC
V: TRBV28; J: TRBJ2-1; size: few; D: -; CDR3: CASRETVSSYNEQFF; DNA: TGTGCCAGCAGGGAGACGGTCAGCTCCTACAATGAGCAGTTCTTC
V: TRBV7-8; J: TRBJ1-2; size: few; D: TRBD1; CDR3: CASSLVILPGQGHYGYTF; DNA: TGTGCCAGCAGCTTAGTAATTCTTCCTGGACAGGGGCACTATGGCTACACCTTC
V: TRBV27; J: TRBJ1-2; size: -; D: -; CDR3: CASSLSSQNGYTF; DNA: TGTGCCAGCAGTTTATCATCTCAGAATGGCTACACCTTC
V: TRBV10-1; J: TRBJ2-2; size: -; D: TRBD2; CDR3: CASSAEFWRGDTGELFF; DNA: TGCGCCAGCAGTGCTGAGTTCTGGCGGGGGGACACCGGGGAGCTGTTTTTT
V: TRBV11-2; J: TRBJ1-3; size: once; D: -; CDR3: CASSLDRPRRPGNTIYF; DNA: TGTGCCAGCAGCTTAGACAGACCCCGGCGACCTGGAAACACCATATATTTT
V: TRBV3-1/TRBV3-2; J: TRBJ1-4; size: once; D: -; CDR3: CASSPGPPGEKLFF; DNA: TGTGCCAGCAGCCCAGGACCGCCCGGGGAAAAACTGTTTTTT
V: TRBV10-3; J: TRBJ1-1; size: -; D: -; CDR3: CAISEAQGKNTEAFF; DNA: TGTGCCATCAGTGAGGCACAGGGAAAGAACACTGAAGCTTTCTTT
V: TRBV28; J: TRBJ1-2; size: -; D: -; CDR3: CASSLSTGGPTKGYTF; DNA: TGTGCCAGCAGTTTGTCTACAGGTGGGCCGACTAAGGGCTACACCTTC
V: TRBV14; J: TRBJ2-7; size: once; D: -; CDR3: CASSQGVADSYEQYF; DNA: TGTGCCAGCAGCCAAGGGGTGGCGGATTCCTACGAGCAGTACTTC
V: TRBV2; J: TRBJ2-4; size: -; D: -; CDR3: CASSGNPEQMMRAKNIQYF; DNA: TGTGCCAGCAGTGGGAACCCTGAACAGATGATGAGAGCCAAAAACATTCAGTACTTC
V: TRBV5-1; J: TRBJ2-3; size: -; D: TRBD1; CDR3: CASSQTGTGVTDTQYF; DNA: TGCGCCAGCAGTCAAACCGGGACAGGGGTCACAGATACGCAGTATTTT
V: TRBV2; J: TRBJ2-7; size: -; D: TRBD2; CDR3: CASSPTGGGAYEQYF; DNA: TGTGCCAGCAGCCCTACCGGCGGGGGGGCCTACGAGCAGTACTTC
V: TRBV19; J: TRBJ1-1; size: few; D: TRBD1; CDR3: CASSIRTGGTEAFF; DNA: TGTGCCAGTAGTATACGTACAGGGGGGACTGAAGCTTTCTTT
V: TRBV5-4; J: TRBJ2-1; size: -; D: -; CDR3: CASSLASMGNEQFF; DNA: TGTGCCAGCAGCTTGGCATCGATGGGTAATGAGCAGTTCTTC
V: TRBV4-2; J: TRBJ2-5; size: -; D: -; CDR3: CASSPAPSLRETQYF; DNA: TGTGCCAGCAGCCCCGCTCCCTCCCTTCGAGAGACCCAGTACTTC